The 9 T cell receptor beta chains in this list originate from one sample, sequenced in a study of shared T cell receptors in the human thymus. The data were produced by immunoSEQ multiplex PCR, yet TCRdb's version contains in-frame clones alone and is incomplete. The data contain about 660,000 clones, 85% to 90% of them singletons. The sample was also reused in another study, on human thymus T cells.

The sequenced sample consisted of thymocytes. The receptors stem from a boy younger than two with a congenital heart defect.

The rearrangement links TRBV4-1 to TRBJ2-2, with D maybe TRBD2 (6 bases). Between the trimmed V and J ends, which lost 2 bases and 5 bases, there was a span of 18 bases. The CDR3 loop spans 17 amino acids. CDR1 and CDR2 (germline): MGHRA, YSYEKL. As DNA, the CDR3 is TGCGCCAGCAGCCAAAGTCTTTCGGGAGTAGGAACCGGGGAGCTGTTTTTT. Amino acid sequence: CASSQSLSGVGTGELFF.

A remark on this clone: Other nucleotide sequences in the sample specify the same CDR3. J is TRBJ2-5 and V is TRBV5-1, with no clear D. V lost 0 bases, J lost 1 base, and 7 bases lay in between. Germline CDR1 SGHRS, CDR2 YFSETQ. This CDR3 comprises 14 residues. The CDR3 sequence: CASSLGGSQETQYF. In DNA form, the CDR3 reads TGCGCCAGCAGCTTGGGAGGCAGCCAAGAGACCCAGTACTTC.

This clone was detected once. The chain links TRBV27 to TRBJ2-7, with 9 bases matching TRBD2. The V gene's germline CDR1 is MNHEY and CDR2 SMNVEV (reference sequence). This CDR3 has 15 amino acids. The ends lost 2 bases at V and 2 bases at J; junction bases unmatched: 4. The CDR3 bases are TGTGCCAGCAGTTTAAAGCGGGAGGACCCCTACGAGCAGTACTTC. Translation: CASSLKREDPYEQYF.

A remark on this clone: One end of the junction does not line up with germline, which may come from a read error. The rearrangement uses TRBV7-8 and TRBJ2-7, with TRBD2 as a possible D gene (5 bases). This CDR3 has 15 amino acids. Germline V gives CDR1 SGHVS, CDR2 FQNEAQ. CDR3 DNA: TGTGCCAGCAGCTTGCGGCAGGAGGAGAGGTACGGGCAGTACTTC. Its translation: CASSLRQEERYGQYF.

This clone was recorded once. The chain links TRBV4-3 to TRBJ2-7; D unclear. V lost 1 base and J lost 4, with 11 bases in between. The CDR3 has 14 amino acids. Germline CDR1 LGHNA, CDR2 YSLEER. The DNA for the CDR3 is TGCGCCAGCAGCCAAGGGCTACGGAGATACGAGCAGTACTTC. Translation gives CASSQGLRRYEQYF.

V usage is TRBV14 and J usage is TRBJ2-7; 13 bases fit TRBD2. V shed 1 base and J 6 bases; nucleotides not matched to a gene: 21. Germline CDR1 reads SGHDN; CDR2 reads FVKESK. CDR3 size: 21 residues. CDR3 bases: TGTGCCAGCAGCCAAGTGCCCCGGGCCACTAGCGGGAGGGATCCGGCCACCGAGCAGTACTTC. Its protein is CASSQVPRATSGRDPATEQYF.

The rearrangement uses TRBV29-1 and TRBJ2-7; 12 bases map to TRBD2. Germline V lookup: CDR1 SQVTM, CDR2 ANQGSEA. Losses at the gene ends were 7 bases for V and 5 bases for J; bases not matched to a gene: 6. The CDR3 runs to 13 residues. CDR3 in amino acids: CSGTSGIFNEQYF. The CDR3 bases are TGCAGCGGGACTAGCGGGATATTTAACGAGCAGTACTTC.

The rearrangement joins TRBV27 to TRBJ2-7; 9 nucleotides align to TRBD1. Germline V gene data show CDR1 as MNHEY and CDR2 as SMNVEV (reference sequence). V lost 5 bases and J lost 3; bases outside the gene matches: 8. CDR3 length: 15 amino acids. The CDR3 nucleotides read TGTGCCAGCAGTCCCCGACAGGGGGATGTCTACGAGCAGTACTTC. Translated, it gives CASSPRQGDVYEQYF.

This chain connects TRBV9 to TRBJ1-1; D gene ambiguous. Germline V gene sequence: CDR1 SGDLS, CDR2 YYNGEE. The CDR3 extends over 12 amino acids. The V end was cut by 3 bases, the J end by 7 bases, with 10 bases between. CDR3 region: CASSGILGEAFF. DNA of the CDR3: TGTGCCAGCAGCGGAATTCTCGGTGAAGCTTTCTTT.